These T cell receptor beta chains were read from a single sample in a study of CD8 T cells in Susac syndrome. TCRdb reprocessed the immunoSEQ multiplex PCR reads with MiXCR, giving one entry per CDR3 protein. This sample carries about 180,000 distinct CDR3 sequences, about 96% of them seen once, and the ten largest clones take approximately 0.12%. What was sequenced was CD4+ T cells from PBMCs. All receptors come from a human donor with Susac syndrome. The CDR3 runs from the conserved cysteine through the conserved F or W. A D gene is named only where the DNA matches it firmly. Clone size is given for some rows only: seen once, a few or many times, or a class if the clone is expanded.

V gene: TRBV19
D gene: NA
J gene: TRBJ2-7
clone size: NA
CDR3 protein: CASSMDPPYEQYF
CDR3 DNA: TGTGCCAGTAGTATGGACCCCCCCTACGAGCAGTACTTC

V gene: TRBV11-3
D gene: NA
J gene: TRBJ2-3
clone size: NA
CDR3 protein: CASSLAADSTQYF
CDR3 DNA: TGTGCCAGCAGCTTAGCAGCGGATTCTACGCAGTATTTT

V gene: TRBV5-8
D gene: NA
J gene: TRBJ1-1
clone size: NA
CDR3 protein: CASSLWGWGTEAFF
CDR3 DNA: TGTGCCAGCAGCTTGTGGGGCTGGGGCACTGAAGCTTTCTTT

V gene: TRBV29-1
D gene: TRBD1
J gene: TRBJ2-5
clone size: NA
CDR3 protein: CSVNRGAGETQYF
CDR3 DNA: TGCAGCGTAAACAGGGGGGCGGGAGAGACCCAGTACTTC

V gene: TRBV3-1
D gene: NA
J gene: TRBJ1-2
clone size: NA
CDR3 protein: CASSQDAEIPYTF
CDR3 DNA: TGTGCCAGCAGCCAAGATGCGGAGATACCCTACACCTTC

V gene: TRBV2
D gene: NA
J gene: TRBJ2-3
clone size: NA
CDR3 protein: CAIPEGYF
CDR3 DNA: TGTGCCATTCCCGAGGGGTATTTT

V gene: TRBV5-1
D gene: NA
J gene: TRBJ2-5
clone size: NA
CDR3 protein: CASSLVGRRETQYF
CDR3 DNA: TGCGCCAGCAGCTTGGTCGGGAGACGCGAGACCCAGTACTTC

V gene: TRBV28
D gene: NA
J gene: TRBJ1-5
clone size: once
CDR3 protein: CASSRLNQPQHF
CDR3 DNA: TGTGCCAGCAGCCGACTCAATCAGCCCCAGCATTTT

V gene: TRBV16
D gene: TRBD2
J gene: TRBJ2-1
clone size: NA
CDR3 protein: CASSHQGGSYNEQFF
CDR3 DNA: TGTGCCAGCAGCCATCAGGGAGGGTCCTACAATGAGCAGTTCTTC

V gene: TRBV4-2
D gene: NA
J gene: TRBJ2-5
clone size: NA
CDR3 protein: CASSQSDGGQETQYF
CDR3 DNA: TGTGCCAGCAGCCAATCCGACGGGGGCCAAGAGACCCAGTACTTC

V gene: TRBV29-1
D gene: NA
J gene: TRBJ1-1
clone size: NA
CDR3 protein: CSVFLSAGLGTEAFF
CDR3 DNA: TGCAGCGTTTTCCTATCCGCAGGGCTGGGGACTGAAGCTTTCTTT

V gene: TRBV29-1
D gene: TRBD1
J gene: TRBJ2-1
clone size: NA
CDR3 protein: CSVHGQGAYNEQFF
CDR3 DNA: TGCAGCGTTCACGGACAGGGGGCTTACAATGAGCAGTTCTTC

V gene: TRBV30
D gene: TRBD2
J gene: TRBJ2-6
clone size: NA
CDR3 protein: CAWSVIGGSGANVLTF
CDR3 DNA: TGTGCCTGGAGTGTGATCGGGGGGTCTGGGGCCAACGTCCTGACTTTC

V gene: TRBV6-2/TRBV6-3
D gene: NA
J gene: TRBJ2-7
clone size: NA
CDR3 protein: CASWTASSYEQYF
CDR3 DNA: TGTGCCAGCTGGACTGCTTCATCCTACGAGCAGTACTTC

V gene: TRBV9
D gene: NA
J gene: TRBJ2-7
clone size: NA
CDR3 protein: CASSTGLSSYEQYF
CDR3 DNA: TGTGCCAGCAGCACAGGGTTGAGCTCCTACGAGCAGTACTTC

V gene: TRBV15
D gene: NA
J gene: TRBJ2-7
clone size: NA
CDR3 protein: CATSRGGSSYEQYF
CDR3 DNA: TGTGCCACCAGCAGAGGTGGGAGCTCCTACGAGCAGTACTTC

V gene: TRBV25-1
D gene: TRBD1
J gene: TRBJ1-2
clone size: NA
CDR3 protein: CASSEQGDYGYTF
CDR3 DNA: TGTGCCAGCAGTGAACAGGGGGACTATGGCTACACCTTC